The entry below describes one TCR beta chain. Antigen unknown. Given a much more abundant clone one base away, this may be a read error. TCRdb re-called the reads through MiXCR, storing one row per CDR3 protein. The sample has 900,000 to 950,000 distinct CDR3 sequences; around 29% are singletons. This sample is drawn from a study of T cell repertoires in cytomegalovirus infection. Turning to the study itself: Public TCR beta signatures were indicative of both CMV infection and a matching HLA type.

Study conclusions and caveats: What dominated the ex vivo response were HLA-C-restricted CMV-specific TCR beta clonotypes. There were carriers of CMV plus the relevant HLA, and cumulative public TCR beta family frequency identified them.

V dropped 5 bases and J dropped 0; count of bases not matched to a gene: 9. The CDR3 totals 17 residues. Per the germline V gene, CDR1 is SGHTA and CDR2 is FQGNSA. The chain uses TRBV7-2 and TRBJ2-1; 8 bases are a match to TRBD2. This specimen was cultured CD8+ T cells from PBMCs, taken from culture after CMV antigen stimulation. The source of this sequence is a human donor in good health (CMV status not recorded). Some clones in this sample may be carry-over from other donors' samples. The CDR3 reads CASSPRGATSSYNEQFF. Here the CDR3 DNA reads TGTGCCAGCAGCCCGCGGGGGGCCACAAGCTCCTACAATGAGCAGTTCTTC.